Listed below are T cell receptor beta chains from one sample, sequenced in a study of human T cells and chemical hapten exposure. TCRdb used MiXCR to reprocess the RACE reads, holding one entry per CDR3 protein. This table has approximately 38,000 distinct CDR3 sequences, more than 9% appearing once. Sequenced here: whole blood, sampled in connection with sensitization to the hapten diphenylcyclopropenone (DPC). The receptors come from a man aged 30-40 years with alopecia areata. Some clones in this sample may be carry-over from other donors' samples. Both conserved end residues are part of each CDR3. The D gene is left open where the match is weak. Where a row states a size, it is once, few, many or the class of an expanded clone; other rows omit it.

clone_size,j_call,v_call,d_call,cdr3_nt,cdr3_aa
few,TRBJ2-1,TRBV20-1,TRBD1,TGCAGTGCCAGGGACAGGGCGGGTTACAATGAGCAGTTCTTC,CSARDRAGYNEQFF
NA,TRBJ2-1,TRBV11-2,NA,TGTGCCAGCAGCTCTAGATTCTTCTCAGGAACCCCCTACAATGAGCAGTTCTTC,CASSSRFFSGTPYNEQFF
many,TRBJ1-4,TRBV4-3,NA,TGCGCCAGCAGCCAAGGGGCTCGAGGGTTCAATGAAAAACTGTTTTTT,CASSQGARGFNEKLFF
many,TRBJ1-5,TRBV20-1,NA,TGCAGTGCTAGAGTCTGGGGGGCCACCGCCCCCGGGAGCTTCAATCAGCCCCAGCATTTT,CSARVWGATAPGSFNQPQHF
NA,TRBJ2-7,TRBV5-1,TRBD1,TGCGCCAGCAGGTTTGGGACAGGGAACTACGAGCAGTACTTC,CASRFGTGNYEQYF
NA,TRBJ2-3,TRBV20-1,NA,TGCAGTGCTAGAGATACCCTGGGGACTAGCACAGATACGCAGTATTTT,CSARDTLGTSTDTQYF
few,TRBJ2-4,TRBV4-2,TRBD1,TGTGCCAGCAGCCAGCAAGCACCGGGACAGGGGTACAAAAACATTCAGTACTTC,CASSQQAPGQGYKNIQYF
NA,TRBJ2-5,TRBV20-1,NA,TGCAGTGCGCCTACAGGGAACCAAGAGACCCAGTACTTC,CSAPTGNQETQYF
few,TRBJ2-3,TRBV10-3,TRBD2,TGTGCCATCAGTGAGGGCACTAGCGGGAGCACAGATACGCAGTATTTT,CAISEGTSGSTDTQYF
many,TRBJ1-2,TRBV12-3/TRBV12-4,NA,TGTGCCAGCAGTCCTGGGACGGACTATGGCTACACCTTC,CASSPGTDYGYTF
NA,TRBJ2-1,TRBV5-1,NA,TGCGCCAGCAGCTTGAGTAGCCCTTACAATGAGCAGTTCTTC,CASSLSSPYNEQFF
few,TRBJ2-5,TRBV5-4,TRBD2,TGTGCCAGCAGCTTGGGCGGGGGGCCCCGGAAAGAGACCCAGTACTTC,CASSLGGGPRKETQYF